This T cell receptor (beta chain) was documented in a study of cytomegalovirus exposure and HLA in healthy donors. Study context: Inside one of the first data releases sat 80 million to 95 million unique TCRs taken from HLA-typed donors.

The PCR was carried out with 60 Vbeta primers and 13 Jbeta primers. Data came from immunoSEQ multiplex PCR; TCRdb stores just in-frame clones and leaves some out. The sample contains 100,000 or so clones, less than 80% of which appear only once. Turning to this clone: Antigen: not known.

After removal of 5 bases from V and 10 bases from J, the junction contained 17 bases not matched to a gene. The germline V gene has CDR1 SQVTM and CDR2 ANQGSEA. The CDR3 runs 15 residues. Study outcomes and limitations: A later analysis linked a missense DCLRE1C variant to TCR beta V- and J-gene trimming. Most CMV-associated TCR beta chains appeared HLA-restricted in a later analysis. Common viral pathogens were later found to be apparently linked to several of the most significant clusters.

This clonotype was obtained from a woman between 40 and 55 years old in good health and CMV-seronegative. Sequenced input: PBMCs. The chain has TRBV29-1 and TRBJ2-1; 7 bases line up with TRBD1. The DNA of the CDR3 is TGCAGCGTTCCTCCGGGACAGTCCCCCGAATTGGAGCAGTTCTTC. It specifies CSVPPGQSPELEQFF.